The 6 T cell receptor beta chains presented below share a single source sample, sequenced in a study of blood T cell repertoires in COVID-19. Measured with immunoSEQ multiplex PCR; TCRdb has only the in-frame clones, and not every one. Found here are 60,000 to 85,000 clones, roughly 73% of them singletons; the top ten hold about 6%. Sequenced material: peripheral blood. These receptors came from a woman aged 55-75 years with acute or convalescent COVID-19.

This clone was seen only a few times. The rearrangement joins TRBV2 to TRBJ1-1; weak D call: TRBD1 (6 bases). Germline loops: CDR1 SNHLY, CDR2 FYNNEI. The CDR3 is 12 residues long. V was cut by 7 bases and J by 4 bases, with 10 bases left in between. The CDR3 spells CASKGDFTEAFF. In nucleotides, the CDR3 is TGTGCCAGCAAGGGGGATTTCACTGAAGCTTTCTTT. The full variable domain, its missing parts supplied by reference TRBV2 and TRBJ1-1, is EPEVTQTPSHQVTQMGQEVILRCVPISNHLYFYWYRQILGQKVEFLVSFYNNEISEKSEIFDDQFSVERPDGSNFTLKIRSTKLEDSAMYFCASKGDFTEAFFGQGTRLTVV.

Points on this clone: The same CDR3 arises from other DNA sequences in this sample as well. This sequence joins TRBV30 and TRBJ2-3; 9 bases are shared with TRBD1. CDR1 and CDR2 (germline): GTSNPN, SVGIG (reference sequence). The CDR3 has 15 amino acids. Trimming at V came to 3 bases and at J to 1 base, leaving 5 bases not matched to a gene. The CDR3 DNA is TGTGCCTGGAGCGGACAGGGGTCACGCACAGATACGCAGTATTTT. Translated: CAWSGQGSRTDTQYF.

Only a few counts were recorded for this clone. The chain uses TRBV7-2 and TRBJ2-4, with D hard to call. Germline V gene data show CDR1 as SGHTA and CDR2 as FQGNSA. V lost 4 bases, J lost 11 bases, and 18 bases lay in between. The CDR3 spans 14 residues. The CDR3 sequence: CASSSRVVSNVQYF. CDR3 nucleotide sequence: TGTGCCAGCAGCTCCCGAGTTGTGTCGAACGTTCAGTACTTC.

The rearrangement joins TRBV7-8 to TRBJ2-5; a possible D gene is TRBD1 (6 bases). The germline V gene has CDR1 SGHVS and CDR2 FQNEAQ. V lost 5 bases and J lost 1, with 17 bases in between. There are 16 residues in the CDR3. The CDR3 loop reads CASSPARGSSQETQYF. As DNA, the CDR3 is TGTGCCAGCAGCCCAGCCAGGGGCTCGAGCCAAGAGACCCAGTACTTC.

V gene TRBV11-2 combines with J gene TRBJ2-5; the D gene is possibly TRBD2 (7 bases). With 1 base removed from V and 4 bases from J, the gap between germline ends came to 13 bases. CDR1 and CDR2 from the germline V gene are SGHAT and FQNNGV. The CDR3 extends over 15 amino acids. This chain's CDR3 is CASSLVRGAGETQYF. The CDR3 bases are TGTGCCAGCAGCTTAGTTCGGGGGGCGGGAGAGACCCAGTACTTC.

This chain connects TRBV6-5 to TRBJ2-1, with D tentatively TRBD2 (5 bases). Looked up from germline, CDR1 is MNHEY and CDR2 is SVGAGI. The germline V and J ends were trimmed by 2 bases and 5 bases, with 13 bases remaining between them. The length of the CDR3 is 15 residues. The DNA for the CDR3 is TGTGCCAGCAGTTACGGACTCCCGAGGAACAATGAGCAGTTCTTC. Encoded protein: CASSYGLPRNNEQFF.